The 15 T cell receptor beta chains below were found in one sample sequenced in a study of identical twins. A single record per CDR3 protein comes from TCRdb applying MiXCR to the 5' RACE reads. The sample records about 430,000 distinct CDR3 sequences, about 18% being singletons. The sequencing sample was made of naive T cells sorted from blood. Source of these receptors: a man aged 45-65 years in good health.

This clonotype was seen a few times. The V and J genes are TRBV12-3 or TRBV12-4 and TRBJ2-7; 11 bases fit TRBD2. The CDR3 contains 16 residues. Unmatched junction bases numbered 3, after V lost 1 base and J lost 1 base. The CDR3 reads CASSLVPSGGSYEQYF. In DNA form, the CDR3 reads TGTGCCAGCAGTTTAGTCCCTAGCGGGGGGTCCTACGAGCAGTACTTC.

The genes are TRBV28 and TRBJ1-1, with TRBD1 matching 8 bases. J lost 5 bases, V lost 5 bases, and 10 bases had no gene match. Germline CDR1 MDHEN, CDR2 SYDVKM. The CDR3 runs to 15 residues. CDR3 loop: CASSTPQGAGTEAFF. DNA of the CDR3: TGTGCCAGCAGTACACCCCAGGGGGCAGGAACTGAAGCTTTCTTT. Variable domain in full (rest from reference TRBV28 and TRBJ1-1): DVKVTQSSRYLVKRTGEKVFLECVQDMDHENMFWYRQDPGLGLRLIYFSYDVKMKEKGDIPEGYSVSREKKERFSLILESASTNQTSMYLCASSTPQGAGTEAFFGQGTRLTVV.

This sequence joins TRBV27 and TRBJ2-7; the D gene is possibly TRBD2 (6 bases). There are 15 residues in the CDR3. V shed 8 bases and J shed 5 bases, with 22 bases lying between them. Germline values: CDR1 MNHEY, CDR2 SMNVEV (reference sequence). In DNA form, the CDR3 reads TGTGCCAGCTCTCGCAGTGTGGCGGGGAAGCACGAGCAGTACTTC. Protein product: CASSRSVAGKHEQYF.

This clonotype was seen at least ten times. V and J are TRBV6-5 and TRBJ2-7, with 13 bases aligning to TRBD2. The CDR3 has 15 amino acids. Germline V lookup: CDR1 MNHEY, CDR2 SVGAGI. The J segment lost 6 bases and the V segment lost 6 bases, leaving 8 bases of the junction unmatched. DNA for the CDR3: TGTGCCAGCAGCCTTACTAGCGGGGGGGCCTTCGAGCAGTACTTC. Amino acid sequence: CASSLTSGGAFEQYF.

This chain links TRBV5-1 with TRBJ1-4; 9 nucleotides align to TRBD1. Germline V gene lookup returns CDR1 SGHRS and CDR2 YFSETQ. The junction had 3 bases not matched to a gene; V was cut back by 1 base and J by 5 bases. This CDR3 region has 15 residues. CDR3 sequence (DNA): TGCGCCAGCAGCTTGCTCGGGACAGGGAATGAAAAACTGTTTTTT. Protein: CASSLLGTGNEKLFF.

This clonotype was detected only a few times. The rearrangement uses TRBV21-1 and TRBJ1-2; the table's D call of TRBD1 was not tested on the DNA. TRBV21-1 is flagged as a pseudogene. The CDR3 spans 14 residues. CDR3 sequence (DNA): TGTGCCAGCTCGGACAGGGCTCCCTTCTATGGCTACACCTTC. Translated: CASSDRAPFYGYTF.

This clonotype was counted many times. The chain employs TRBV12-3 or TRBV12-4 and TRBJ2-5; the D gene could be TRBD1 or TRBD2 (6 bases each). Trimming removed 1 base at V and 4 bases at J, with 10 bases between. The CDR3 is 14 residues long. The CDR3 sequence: CASSLDGGGETQYF. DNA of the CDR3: TGTGCCAGCAGTTTAGACGGGGGCGGAGAGACCCAGTACTTC.

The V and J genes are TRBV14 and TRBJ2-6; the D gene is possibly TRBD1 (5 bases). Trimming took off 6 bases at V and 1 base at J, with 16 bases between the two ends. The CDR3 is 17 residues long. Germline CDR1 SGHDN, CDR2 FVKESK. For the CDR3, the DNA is TGTGCCAGCAGTACATGGGGCGTCTTATCTGGGGCCAACGTCCTGACTTTC. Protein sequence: CASSTWGVLSGANVLTF.

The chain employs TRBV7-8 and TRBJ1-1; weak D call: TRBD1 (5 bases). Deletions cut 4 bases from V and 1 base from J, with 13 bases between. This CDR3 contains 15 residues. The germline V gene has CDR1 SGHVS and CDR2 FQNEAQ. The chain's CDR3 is CASSSGTRPNTEAFF. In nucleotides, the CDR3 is TGTGCCAGCAGCTCGGGGACCAGACCGAACACTGAAGCTTTCTTT.

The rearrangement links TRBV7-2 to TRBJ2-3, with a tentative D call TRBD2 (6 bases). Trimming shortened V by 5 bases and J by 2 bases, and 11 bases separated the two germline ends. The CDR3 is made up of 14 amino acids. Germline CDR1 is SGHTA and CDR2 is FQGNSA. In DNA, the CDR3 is TGTGCCAGCAGCCCAGCGGGCTTCACAGATACGCAGTATTTT. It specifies CASSPAGFTDTQYF.

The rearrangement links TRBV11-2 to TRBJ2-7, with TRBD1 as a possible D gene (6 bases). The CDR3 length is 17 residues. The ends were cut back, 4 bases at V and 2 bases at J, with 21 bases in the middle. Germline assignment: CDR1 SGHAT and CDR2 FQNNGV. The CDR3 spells CASSSEISQGPPYEQYF. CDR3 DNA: TGTGCCAGCAGCTCAGAAATCTCACAGGGCCCCCCCTACGAGCAGTACTTC.

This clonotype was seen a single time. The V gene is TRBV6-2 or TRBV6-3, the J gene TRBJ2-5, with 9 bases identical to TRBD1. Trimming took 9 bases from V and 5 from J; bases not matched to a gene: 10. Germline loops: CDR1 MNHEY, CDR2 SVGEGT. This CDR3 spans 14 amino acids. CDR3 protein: CASNRDRALETQYF. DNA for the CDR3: TGTGCCAGTAACCGGGACAGGGCGTTGGAGACCCAGTACTTC.

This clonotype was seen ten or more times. CDR3 DNA: TGCGCCAGCAGCTTGGCGGAGCGGGGGGGACTAGATACGCAGTATTTT. Amino acid sequence: CASSLAERGGLDTQYF. The chain links TRBV5-1 to TRBJ2-3, with 10 bases that match TRBD2. The CDR3 loop spans 16 amino acids. The junction had 6 bases not matched to a gene; V was cut back by 0 bases and J by 5 bases. The V gene's germline CDR1 is SGHRS and CDR2 YFSETQ.

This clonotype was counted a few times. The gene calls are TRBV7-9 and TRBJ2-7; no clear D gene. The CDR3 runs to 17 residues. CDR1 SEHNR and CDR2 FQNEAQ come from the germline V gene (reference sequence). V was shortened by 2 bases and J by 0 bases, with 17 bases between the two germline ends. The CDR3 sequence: CASSLHFPLTSSYEQYF. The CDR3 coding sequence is TGTGCCAGCAGCTTACATTTTCCACTTACGAGCTCCTACGAGCAGTACTTC.

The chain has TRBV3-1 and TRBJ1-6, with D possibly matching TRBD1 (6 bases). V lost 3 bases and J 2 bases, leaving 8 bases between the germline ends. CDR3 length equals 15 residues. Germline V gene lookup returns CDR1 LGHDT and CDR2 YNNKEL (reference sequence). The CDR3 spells CASSQDSAYNSPLHF. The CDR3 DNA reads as TGTGCCAGCAGCCAGGACAGTGCCTATAATTCACCCCTCCACTTT.